The following is a TCR beta chain sequence with its context. Its target is not known. The entry originates in a study of T cell repertoires in cytomegalovirus infection. V lost 5 bases to trimming and J lost 5 bases; unmatched junction nucleotides: 11. The CDR3 is made up of 15 amino acids. Germline loops: CDR1 DFQATT, CDR2 SNEGSKA (reference sequence). TCRdb reanalysed the reads using MiXCR and keeps one entry per CDR3 protein. Of around 570,000 distinct CDR3 sequences in the sample, approximately 40% are singletons; the top ten hold around 48%. Sequenced here: cultured PBMCs, sampled from culture after CMV antigen stimulation. The genes are TRBV20-1 and TRBJ2-2; 7 nucleotides match TRBD1. The receptor's source is a human donor in good health (CMV status not recorded). Some clones in this sample may be carry-over from other donors' samples. Here the CDR3 reads CSARKQGMGTGELFF. As DNA, the CDR3 is TGCAGTGCTCGGAAACAGGGGATGGGGACCGGGGAGCTGTTTTTT.